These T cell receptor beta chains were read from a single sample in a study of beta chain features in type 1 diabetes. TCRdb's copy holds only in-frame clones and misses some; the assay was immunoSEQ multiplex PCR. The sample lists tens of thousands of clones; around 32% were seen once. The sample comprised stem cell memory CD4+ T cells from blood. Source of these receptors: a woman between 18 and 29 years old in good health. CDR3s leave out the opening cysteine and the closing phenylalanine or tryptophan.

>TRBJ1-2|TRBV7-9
ASSLRAYGYT
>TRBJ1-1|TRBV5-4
ASSSRQGERTEAF
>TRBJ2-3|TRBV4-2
ASSQELGTSVRDTQY
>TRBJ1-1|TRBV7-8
ASSLGTANTEAF
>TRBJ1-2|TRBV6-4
ASSASREGSYGYT
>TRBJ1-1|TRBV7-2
ASRRPPGVTEAF
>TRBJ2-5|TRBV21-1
ASSKAREEETQY
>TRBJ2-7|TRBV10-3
AISESVPSYEQY
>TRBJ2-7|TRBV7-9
ASSSRQGFHEQY
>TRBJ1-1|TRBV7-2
ASSLGRSSDQAF
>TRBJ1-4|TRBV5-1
ASSLGATNEKLF
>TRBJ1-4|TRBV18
ASSQQGATNEKLF
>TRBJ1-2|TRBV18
ASSPEGANYGYT
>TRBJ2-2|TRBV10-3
AISKTVANTGELF
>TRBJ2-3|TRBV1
TSSQDRTDRRTDTQY
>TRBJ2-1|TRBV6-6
ASSYRGGANEQF
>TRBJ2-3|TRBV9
ASSVDSSATDTQY
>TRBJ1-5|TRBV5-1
ASSLDDRDNQPQH
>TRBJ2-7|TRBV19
ASSSLAGGGYEQY
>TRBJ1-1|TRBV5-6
ASSAGTGITEAF
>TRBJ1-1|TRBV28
ASSSPGTENTEAF